Sequencing of this T cell receptor beta chain was carried out in a study of shared clonotypes between healthy human individuals. Positively selected for CCR7, the CD45RO-negative cells used as naive CD8 cells excluded terminally differentiated effector memory CD45RA+ cells. This CDR3 is built from 14 residues. Germline assignment: CDR1 SQVTM and CDR2 ANQGSEA. Trimming took 5 bases from V and 11 from J, leaving 24 bases between them. This clone is a singleton in its sample. This table comes from immunoSEQ multiplex PCR, and its TCRdb copy is limited to in-frame clones, with some not included. The table shows some 740,000 clones, with approximately 92% occurring only once.

Sequencing was carried out using naive CD8+ T cells sorted from blood. The sequence derives from a man aged 30-40 years in good health. The chain employs TRBV29-1 and TRBJ1-1; no reliable D call. The CDR3 here is CSVINTAGDEEAFF. The CDR3 DNA is TGCAGCGTTATAAACACTGCGGGAGACGAGGAGGCTTTCTTT.